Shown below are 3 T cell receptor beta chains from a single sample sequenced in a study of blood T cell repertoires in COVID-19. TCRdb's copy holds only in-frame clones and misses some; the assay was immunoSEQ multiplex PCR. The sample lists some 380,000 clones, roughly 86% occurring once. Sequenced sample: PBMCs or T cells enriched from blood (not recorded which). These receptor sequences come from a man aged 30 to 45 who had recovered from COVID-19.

The CDR3 DNA is TGTGCCAGCGCCATTACCGGGAGTAACTATGGCTACACCTTC. Translating it yields CASAITGSNYGYTF. This chain connects TRBV6-5 to TRBJ1-2; D unclear. Trimming shortened V by 8 bases and J by 1 base, and 14 bases separated the two germline ends. Germline CDR1 and CDR2: MNHEY and SVGAGI. This CDR3 has 14 amino acids.

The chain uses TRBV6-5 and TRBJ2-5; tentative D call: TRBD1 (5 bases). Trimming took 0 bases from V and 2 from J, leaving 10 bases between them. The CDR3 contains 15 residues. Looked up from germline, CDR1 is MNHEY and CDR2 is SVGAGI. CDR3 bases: TGTGCCAGCAGTTACTCTCTAGGGGTACAAGAGACCCAGTACTTC. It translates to CASSYSLGVQETQYF.

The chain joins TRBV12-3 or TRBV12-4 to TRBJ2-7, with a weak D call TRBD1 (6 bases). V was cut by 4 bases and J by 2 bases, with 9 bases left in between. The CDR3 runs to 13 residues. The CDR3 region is CASSSDRTYEQYF. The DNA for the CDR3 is TGTGCCAGCAGTTCGGACAGAACCTACGAGCAGTACTTC.